This T cell receptor beta chain was identified during a study of blood T cells in healthy people across ages (dated by TCRdb to the mid-2010s). Regarding the study in general: In model experiments, template switching captured about one uniquely barcoded TCR beta cDNA molecule for every two T cells. The study measured age-related changes in TCR beta repertoire diversity using deep sequencing normalized with unique cDNA molecular identifiers. The donors were divided into four age groups: young (average around 16 years), middle-aged (about 39), aged (approximately 62) and long-lived (approximately 74). Donors of different ages were randomly distributed across sequencing lanes to avoid experimental bias. Using the same blood draw, the study looked at two additional independent replicas of 1 million unique cDNA reads for two donors, one aged 18 to 30 and the other aged 80 or older.

Summary of the overall study and its limitations: Because donor CMV infection status was unknown, age-related changes in expanded clonotypes were potentially confounded. Conclusive comparison of naive and antigen-experienced compartments was prevented by the profiling of bulk unsorted PBMCs. Observed TCR beta diversity per million T cells fell roughly linearly with age, and a significant reduction was already apparent by age approximately 41. Estimates of total diversity from one million sequenced T cells were regarded as lower bounds and underestimates. The percentage of naive T cells measured by flow cytometry correlated strongly with observed TCR beta diversity. The long-lived group showed more naive CD4+ T cells, fewer expanded clones and increased TCR diversity than the aged group, suggesting age selection.

Preparation of the library involved 5' RACE. Sequencing was performed on an Illumina HiSeq 2500. A second PCR of 7 to 11 cycles was performed with a sample-barcoded 5' primer and a J-beta primer mix. A template-switch 5' adaptor carrying 12 random nucleotides introduced a unique molecular identifier onto each TCR beta cDNA molecule. Each sample yielded at least 2.5 million CDR3-containing paired-end reads. All of the RNA was converted into first-strand cDNA using the Mint cDNA synthesis kit, with a TRBC-specific oligonucleotide serving as the primer. Following uracil-DNA glycosylase treatment, a first 18-cycle PCR with universal primers M1SS and BC2_uni_R was performed on all cDNA. As for how the authors treated the data: For normalization, 1 million high-quality reads were randomly selected from each sample, with every read carrying a distinct molecular identifier. Instead of being binned into consensus sequences, reads that shared molecular identifiers were thrown out. CDR3 identification, clonotype clustering and error correction used MiTCR with a Q25 quality threshold and the strictest error-elimination algorithm. A nonparametric unseen species model using Euler transformation provided a lower-bound estimate of total TCR beta diversity. Using fastp trimming at Q25 and MiXCR clonotype assembly, TCRdb reanalyzed the public sequencing data and kept in-frame beta chains. Each record represents a unique CDR3 protein, reported with the most common genes and DNA among its rows. The V and J calls, along with clone size, are taken from TCRdb and not from the paper's own processing. For this sample there are 1.5 million to 2 million distinct CDR3 sequences; roughly 52% appear just once. The ten biggest clones cover approximately 2% of the sample.

The approximately 40 donors, aged roughly 6 to 95 years, were systemically healthy Caucasian individuals from Russia. Each donor gave ten milliliters of peripheral blood, collected into EDTA-treated Vacutainer tubes. Ficoll-Paque density-gradient centrifugation was used to isolate PBMCs, with at least 6.5 million per sample. Total RNA was extracted from PBMCs with Trizol reagent, with at least 5 micrograms obtained per sample. Naive CD45RAhigh/CD27high T cell percentages were measured by flow cytometry on a PBMC aliquot from every donor. This clonotype was detected a few times. Its antigen is not yet known. Base qualities are not recorded, but no much larger clone differs from it by a single base. V and J lose 4 bases and 1 base, and a span of 14 bases separates them. The germline V gene supplies CDR1 SGHRS and CDR2 YFSETQ. Spanning cysteine to phenylalanine, the CDR3 consists of 15 amino acids. CDR3 DNA only is kept here, 45 bases in frame from base 1.

The TCR comes from a woman aged 40 to 50 in good health. Recombination joined TRBV5-1 with TRBJ2-5; too little of a D gene remains to name it. Sequenced sample: blood. The CDR3: CASSMGPTLQETQYF. The DNA sequence is given as TGCGCCAGCAGCATGGGCCCGACACTCCAAGAGACCCAGTACTTC.